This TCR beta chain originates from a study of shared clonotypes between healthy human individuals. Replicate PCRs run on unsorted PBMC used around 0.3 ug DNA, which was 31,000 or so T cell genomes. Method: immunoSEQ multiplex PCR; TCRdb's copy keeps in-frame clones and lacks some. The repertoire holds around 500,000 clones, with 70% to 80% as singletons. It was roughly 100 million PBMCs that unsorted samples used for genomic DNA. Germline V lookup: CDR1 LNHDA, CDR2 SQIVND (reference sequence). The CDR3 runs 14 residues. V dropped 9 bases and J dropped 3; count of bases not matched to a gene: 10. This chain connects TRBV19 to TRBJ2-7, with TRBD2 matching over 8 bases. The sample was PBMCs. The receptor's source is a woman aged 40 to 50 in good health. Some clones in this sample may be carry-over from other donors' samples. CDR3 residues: CASCTVAGHYEQYF. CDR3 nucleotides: TGTGCCAGCTGTACGGTAGCGGGACACTACGAGCAGTACTTC.